This entry concerns a single T cell receptor (beta chain). Its antigen has not been determined. Within one base of it there is no much larger clone, and no base qualities were kept. This entry belongs to a study of response to subunit inactivated influenza vaccine (dated by TCRdb to the late 2010s). The study in broad terms: To follow how T cells responded to a trivalent subunit inactivated influenza vaccine, the researchers relied on deep quantitative profiling of the T cell receptor repertoire.

The full study reports these points: The authors proposed that each seasonal influenza vaccination may bring in only a limited number of new T cells.

Library creation used RT-PCR. TCRdb lists the instrument as Illumina HiSeq 2500. TCRdb's own reprocessing of the public reads used fastp at Q25 and MiXCR and kept productive beta chains. Records with the same CDR3 protein are collapsed into one entry carrying the most frequent genes and DNA. This sample has hundreds of thousands of distinct CDR3 sequences in its table, and approximately 7.7% of those were observed once. The ten biggest clones cover under 15% of the sample. The germline ends are 16 bases apart after V is trimmed by 5 bases and J by 8 bases. CDR1 and CDR2, per the germline V gene, are SGHTA and FQGNSA. The CDR3 sequence holds 14 residues, the cysteine and phenylalanine included. Only the CDR3 DNA is retained, 42 bases long and in frame from the first base.

The rearrangement combines TRBV7-2 with TRBJ2-1; the D element could tentatively be TRBD1 or TRBD2, as 5 bases agree for each. The receptor was isolated from a man aged 50-75 years who received an inactivated influenza vaccine. Donor details come from another sample of the same person, matched by shared clones. The specimen comprised PBMCs from blood, sampled about 23 months after vaccination. The base sequence is TGTGCCAGCAGCCCAGCGAGGGGCGGCTATGAGCAGTTCTTC. Its product reads: CASSPARGGYEQFF.